This is a list of T cell receptor beta chains from one sample in a study of blood T cell repertoires in COVID-19. Generated by immunoSEQ multiplex PCR, the TCRdb table keeps only in-frame clones and is missing some. This sample has about 310,000 clones, with about nine tenths found just once. The sample was peripheral blood. The receptors here all came from a man aged 45-65 years with active or convalescent COVID-19. Each CDR3 is given with its conserved first and last residue. The order of the fields is J gene, clone size, V gene, D gene, CDR3 protein, CDR3 DNA. The D gene is left open where the match is weak. Size is stated for part of the rows, as once, few or many counts, or as a class when the clone is expanded.

>TRBJ1-1|-|TRBV9|-
CASSVVRDSEAFF
TGTGCCAGCAGCGTAGTAAGGGACTCTGAAGCTTTCTTT
>TRBJ2-7|-|TRBV6-2/TRBV6-3|-
CASSYIPITGISYEQYF
TGTGCCAGCAGTTATATCCCCATAACAGGGATCTCCTACGAGCAGTACTTC
>TRBJ2-7|-|TRBV21-1|-
CATPTGIAYEQYF
TGTGCCACCCCGACAGGGATAGCCTACGAGCAGTACTTC
>TRBJ1-1|-|TRBV2|-
CASRLRGVRSEAFF
TGTGCCAGCAGGTTACGGGGAGTGAGGAGTGAAGCTTTCTTT
>TRBJ2-1|-|TRBV2|TRBD2
CASTGTRWDEQFF
TGTGCCAGCACCGGGACTAGGTGGGATGAGCAGTTCTTC
>TRBJ1-5|once|TRBV6-5|-
CASSRTDSNQPQHF
TGTGCCAGCAGTCGGACAGATAGCAATCAGCCCCAGCATTTT
>TRBJ1-2|-|TRBV28|-
CASSLGRDSYGYTF
TGTGCCAGCAGTTTGGGCAGGGATTCTTATGGCTACACCTTC
>TRBJ1-1|-|TRBV5-1|TRBD1
CASSATGARGTEAFF
TGCGCCAGCAGCGCCACAGGGGCGCGAGGCACTGAAGCTTTCTTT
>TRBJ2-1|-|TRBV18|TRBD2
CASSPQTGTSYNEQFF
TGTGCCAGCTCACCTCAAACCGGGACTAGTTACAATGAGCAGTTCTTC
>TRBJ2-1|-|TRBV5-5|-
CASSPSTSPLRPSNEQFF
TGTGCCAGCAGCCCTTCGACTAGTCCCCTCAGGCCATCCAACGAGCAGTTCTTC
>TRBJ1-1|-|TRBV10-3|-
CAISGLGDTEAFF
TGTGCCATCAGTGGCTTAGGGGACACTGAAGCTTTCTTT
>TRBJ2-2|-|TRBV7-2|TRBD2
CASSSRLAGGVGELFF
TGTGCCAGCAGCTCGCGACTAGCGGGGGGGGTCGGGGAGCTGTTTTTT
>TRBJ2-5|-|TRBV29-1|-
CSSSGQQETQYF
TGCAGCTCTTCTGGACAGCAAGAGACCCAGTACTTC
>TRBJ2-1|-|TRBV11-3|TRBD1
CASSSFGTGGNEQFF
TGTGCCAGCAGCTCGTTTGGGACAGGGGGCAATGAGCAGTTCTTC
>TRBJ2-4|-|TRBV6-5|TRBD2
CASSYSLGGTDIQYF
TGTGCCAGCAGTTACTCGCTGGGGGGGACGGACATTCAGTACTTC
>TRBJ2-7|-|TRBV7-3|-
CASSPAGDGEQYF
TGTGCCAGCAGCCCAGCAGGGGACGGCGAGCAGTACTTC
>TRBJ1-1|-|TRBV16|-
CASSSKDSMNTEAFF
TGTGCCAGCAGCTCAAAGGACAGTATGAACACTGAAGCTTTCTTT
>TRBJ1-2|-|TRBV9|-
CASRAAGGYTF
TGTGCCAGCAGAGCAGCGGGAGGCTACACCTTC
>TRBJ2-5|-|TRBV6-5|-
CASSYSSQGQETQYF
TGTGCCAGCAGTTACTCGAGTCAGGGGCAGGAGACCCAGTACTTC
>TRBJ1-2|-|TRBV4-3|TRBD1
CASSQDGTGEVYGYTF
TGCGCCAGCAGCCAAGATGGGACAGGGGAGGTCTATGGCTACACCTTC
>TRBJ2-3|-|TRBV5-1|-
CASIRSLSGTDTQYF
TGCGCCAGCATCAGGTCCCTAAGCGGTACAGATACGCAGTATTTT
>TRBJ1-6|-|TRBV19|-
CASRFRESPLHF
TGTGCTAGTCGCTTTCGGGAGTCACCCCTCCACTTT
>TRBJ2-3|-|TRBV9|-
CASSVVAVADTQYF
TGTGCCAGCAGCGTAGTGGCAGTTGCAGATACGCAGTATTTT
>TRBJ2-7|-|TRBV10-1|-
CASRSDHEGPEQYF
TGCGCCAGCAGATCGGACCATGAGGGCCCCGAGCAGTACTTC
>TRBJ2-1|-|TRBV24-1|-
CATSDWGRGSNEQFF
TGTGCCACCAGTGACTGGGGCAGGGGCAGCAATGAGCAGTTCTTC
>TRBJ2-5|few|TRBV27|TRBD2
CASSHTLAGDTETQYF
TGTGCCAGCAGCCACACCCTAGCGGGGGACACAGAGACCCAGTACTTC
>TRBJ1-5|-|TRBV7-2|TRBD1
CASSLWTGVNQPQHF
TGTGCCAGCAGCTTATGGACAGGGGTTAATCAGCCCCAGCATTTT
>TRBJ1-5|-|TRBV28|-
CASSLQTGLRHQPQHF
TGTGCCAGCAGTTTACAAACAGGGCTTAGGCATCAGCCCCAGCATTTT
>TRBJ2-7|-|TRBV6-5|TRBD1
CASSPDRGLFYEQYF
TGTGCCAGCAGCCCCGACAGGGGGCTTTTTTACGAGCAGTACTTC
>TRBJ2-5|-|TRBV18|-
CASSRTATLQETQYF
TGTGCCAGCTCACGGACAGCGACCCTCCAAGAGACCCAGTACTTC
>TRBJ1-2|once|TRBV7-9|-
CASSLGRAVRANYGYTF
TGTGCCAGCAGCTTAGGGCGGGCAGTACGAGCTAACTATGGCTACACCTTC
>TRBJ2-1|-|TRBV19|TRBD2
CASSIGNGRAPYNEQFF
TGTGCCAGTAGTATTGGGAACGGGAGGGCCCCCTACAATGAGCAGTTCTTC
>TRBJ2-7|-|TRBV6-1|TRBD2
CASSEEISGRLSSYEQYF
TGTGCCAGCAGTGAAGAGATTAGCGGGAGGCTGAGCTCCTACGAGCAGTACTTC
>TRBJ2-7|-|TRBV11-2|-
CASTTAYEQYF
TGTGCCAGCACCACTGCCTACGAGCAGTACTTC
>TRBJ1-2|-|TRBV28|-
CASSLKDRGGYTF
TGTGCCAGCAGTTTAAAGGACCGCGGGGGCTACACCTTC
>TRBJ2-1|-|TRBV3-1/TRBV3-2|-
CASSQGKPSPRSSYNEQFF
TGTGCCAGCAGCCAAGGGAAGCCAAGCCCCCGGAGCTCCTACAATGAGCAGTTCTTC
>TRBJ2-2|-|TRBV27|TRBD2
CASSLRLAGAGELFF
TGTGCCAGCAGTTTACGGCTAGCGGGAGCCGGGGAGCTGTTTTTT
>TRBJ2-2|-|TRBV6-5|TRBD1
CASSPGQANTGELFF
TGTGCCAGCAGCCCGGGACAGGCGAACACCGGGGAGCTGTTTTTT
>TRBJ2-5|-|TRBV7-2|-
CASSSSWAARQETQYF
TGTGCCAGCAGCTCTTCATGGGCTGCCCGACAAGAGACCCAGTACTTC
>TRBJ2-2|few|TRBV2|TRBD2
CASSAKTSGSTGELFF
TGTGCCAGCAGCGCAAAGACTAGCGGGAGTACCGGGGAGCTGTTTTTT
>TRBJ1-1|-|TRBV29-1|-
CSVEVWQNTEAFF
TGCAGCGTTGAAGTCTGGCAGAACACTGAAGCTTTCTTT
>TRBJ1-3|-|TRBV2|-
CASSEVGGLSGNTIYF
TGTGCCAGCAGTGAAGTTGGGGGACTCTCTGGAAACACCATATATTTT
>TRBJ2-6|-|TRBV24-1|-
CATSSGGPRANVLTF
TGTGCCACCAGCTCCGGCGGGCCCCGGGCCAACGTCCTGACTTTC
>TRBJ2-3|-|TRBV5-1|-
CASSRPPRLTDTQYF
TGCGCCAGCAGTCGCCCACCCCGACTTACAGATACGCAGTATTTT